This T cell receptor (beta chain) was recorded in a study of blood T cell repertoires in COVID-19. The recovered donors of Cohort 3 showed two negative PCRs, clearance, or symptom resolution. The count of this clone is one. Data came from immunoSEQ multiplex PCR; TCRdb stores just in-frame clones and leaves some out. This table has about 160,000 clones, 80% appearing once. Sequenced sample: PBMCs or T cells enriched from blood (not recorded which). The clonotype comes from a woman in her fifties or sixties who had recovered from COVID-19.

The CDR3 here is CASSGAGEGYEQYF. The DNA of the CDR3 is TGTGCCAGCAGTGGGGCAGGGGAGGGCTACGAGCAGTACTTC. The V call is TRBV2, the J call TRBJ2-7, with D perhaps TRBD2 (7 bases). V shed 4 bases and J shed 3 bases, with 13 bases lying between them. There are 14 residues in the CDR3. CDR1 SNHLY and CDR2 FYNNEI come from the germline V gene.